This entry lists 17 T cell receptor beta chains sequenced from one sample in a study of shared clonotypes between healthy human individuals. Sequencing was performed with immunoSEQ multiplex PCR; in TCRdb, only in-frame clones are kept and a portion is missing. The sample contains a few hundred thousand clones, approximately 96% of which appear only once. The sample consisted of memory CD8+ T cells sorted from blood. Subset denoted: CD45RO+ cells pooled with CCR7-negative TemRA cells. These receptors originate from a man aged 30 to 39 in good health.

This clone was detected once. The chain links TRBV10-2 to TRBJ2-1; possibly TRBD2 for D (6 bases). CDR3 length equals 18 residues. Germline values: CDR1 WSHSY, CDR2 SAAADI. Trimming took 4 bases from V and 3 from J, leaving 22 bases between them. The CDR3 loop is CASSGPSFIGGGYNEQFF. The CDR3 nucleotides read TGCGCCAGCAGTGGGCCCAGCTTTATCGGGGGAGGCTACAATGAGCAGTTCTTC.

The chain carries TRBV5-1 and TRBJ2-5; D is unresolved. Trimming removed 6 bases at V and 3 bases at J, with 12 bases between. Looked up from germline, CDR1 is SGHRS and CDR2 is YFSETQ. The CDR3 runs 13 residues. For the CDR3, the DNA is TGCGCCAGCAAGAATTCTAGGGAAGAGACCCAGTACTTC. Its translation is CASKNSREETQYF.

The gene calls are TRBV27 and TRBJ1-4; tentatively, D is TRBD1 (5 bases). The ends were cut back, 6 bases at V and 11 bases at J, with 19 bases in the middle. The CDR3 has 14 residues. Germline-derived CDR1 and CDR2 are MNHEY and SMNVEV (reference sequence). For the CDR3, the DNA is TGTGCCAGCAGGAGTCTTGGGGACCTCGGGAAACTGTTTTTT. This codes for CASRSLGDLGKLFF.

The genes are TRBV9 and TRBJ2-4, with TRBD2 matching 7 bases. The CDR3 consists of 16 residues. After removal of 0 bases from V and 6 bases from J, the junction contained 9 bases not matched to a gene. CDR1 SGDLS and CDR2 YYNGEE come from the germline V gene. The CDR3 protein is CASSVGASREGNIQYF. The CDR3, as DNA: TGTGCCAGCAGCGTAGGGGCCTCTAGGGAGGGAAACATTCAGTACTTC.

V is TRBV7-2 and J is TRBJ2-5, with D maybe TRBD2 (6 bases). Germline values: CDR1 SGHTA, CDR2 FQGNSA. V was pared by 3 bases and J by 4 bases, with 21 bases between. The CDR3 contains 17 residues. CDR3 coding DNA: TGTGCCAGCAGCTTTCTTCCTGCGACTAGTCCCCGAGAGACCCAGTACTTC. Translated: CASSFLPATSPRETQYF.

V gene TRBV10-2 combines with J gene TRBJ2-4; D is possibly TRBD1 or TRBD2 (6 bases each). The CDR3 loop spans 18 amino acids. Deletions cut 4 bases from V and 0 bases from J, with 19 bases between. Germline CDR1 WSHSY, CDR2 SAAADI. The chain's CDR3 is CASSGGRDNLIAKNIQYF. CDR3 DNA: TGCGCCAGCAGTGGGGGGCGGGACAACCTGATAGCCAAAAACATTCAGTACTTC.

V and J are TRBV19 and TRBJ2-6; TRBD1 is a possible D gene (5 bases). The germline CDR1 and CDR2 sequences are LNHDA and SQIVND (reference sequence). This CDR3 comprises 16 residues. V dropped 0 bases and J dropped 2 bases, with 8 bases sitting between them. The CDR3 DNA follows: TGTGCCAGTAGTATAGATTCGACAGCTGGGGCCAACGTCCTGACTTTC. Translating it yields CASSIDSTAGANVLTF. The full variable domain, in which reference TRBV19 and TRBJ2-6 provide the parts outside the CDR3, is DGGITQSPKYLFRKEGQNVTLSCEQNLNHDAMYWYRQDPGQGLRLIYYSQIVNDFQKGDIAEGYSVSREKKESFPLTVTSAQKNPTAFYLCASSIDSTAGANVLTFGAGSRLTVL.

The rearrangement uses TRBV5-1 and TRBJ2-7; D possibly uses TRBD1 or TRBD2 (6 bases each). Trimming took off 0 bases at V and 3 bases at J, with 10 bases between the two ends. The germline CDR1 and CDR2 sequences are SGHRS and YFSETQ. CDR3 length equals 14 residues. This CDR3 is CASSLVGGFYEQYF. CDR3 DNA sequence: TGCGCCAGCAGCTTGGTCGGGGGCTTCTACGAGCAGTACTTC.

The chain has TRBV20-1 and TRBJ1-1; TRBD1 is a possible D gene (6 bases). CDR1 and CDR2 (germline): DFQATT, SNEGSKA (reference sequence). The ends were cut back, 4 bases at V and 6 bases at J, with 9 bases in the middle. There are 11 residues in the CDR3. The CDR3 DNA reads TGCAGTGCTAAACAGGGCCCTGAAGCTTTCTTT. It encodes CSAKQGPEAFF.

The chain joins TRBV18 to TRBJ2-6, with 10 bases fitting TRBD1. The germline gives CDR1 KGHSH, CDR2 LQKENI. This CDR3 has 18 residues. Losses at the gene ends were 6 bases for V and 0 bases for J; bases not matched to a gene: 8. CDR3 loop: CASSRQGARISGANVLTF. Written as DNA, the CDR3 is TGTGCCAGCTCGCGACAGGGGGCAAGAATCTCTGGGGCCAACGTCCTGACTTTC.

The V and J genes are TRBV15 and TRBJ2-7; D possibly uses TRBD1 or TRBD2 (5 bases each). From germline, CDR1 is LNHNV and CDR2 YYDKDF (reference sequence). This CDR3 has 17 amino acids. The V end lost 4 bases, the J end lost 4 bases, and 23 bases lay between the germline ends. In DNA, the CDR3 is TGTGCCACCAGCACTAACCGACCGGGACGCCGTACGTACGAGCAGTACTTC. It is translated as CATSTNRPGRRTYEQYF.

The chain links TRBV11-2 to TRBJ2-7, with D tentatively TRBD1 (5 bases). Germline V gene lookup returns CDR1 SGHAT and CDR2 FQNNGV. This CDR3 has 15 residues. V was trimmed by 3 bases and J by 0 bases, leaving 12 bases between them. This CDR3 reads CASSFSDISSYEQYF. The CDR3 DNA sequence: TGTGCCAGCAGCTTTTCGGACATAAGCTCCTACGAGCAGTACTTC.

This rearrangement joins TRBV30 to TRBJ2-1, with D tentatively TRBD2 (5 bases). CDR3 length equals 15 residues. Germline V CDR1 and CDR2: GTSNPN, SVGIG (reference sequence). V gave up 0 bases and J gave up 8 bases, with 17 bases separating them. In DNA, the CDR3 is TGTGCCTGGAGTGTCGGAGCGGCCTACTTGGATGAGCAGTTCTTC. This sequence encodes CAWSVGAAYLDEQFF.

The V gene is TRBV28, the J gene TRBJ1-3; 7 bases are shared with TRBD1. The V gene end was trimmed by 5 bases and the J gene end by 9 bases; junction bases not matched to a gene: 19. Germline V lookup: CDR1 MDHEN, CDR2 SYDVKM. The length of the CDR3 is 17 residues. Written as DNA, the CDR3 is TGTGCCAGCAGTGCGCCGAGAGGGGGCCGCACAGAGGGCACCATATATTTT. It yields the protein CASSAPRGGRTEGTIYF.

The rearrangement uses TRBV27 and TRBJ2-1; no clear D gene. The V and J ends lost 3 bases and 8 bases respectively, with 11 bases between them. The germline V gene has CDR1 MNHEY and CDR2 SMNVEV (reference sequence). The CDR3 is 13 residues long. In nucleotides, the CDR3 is TGTGCCAGCAGTTTCGCGCGGTACCATGAGCAGTTCTTC. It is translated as CASSFARYHEQFF.

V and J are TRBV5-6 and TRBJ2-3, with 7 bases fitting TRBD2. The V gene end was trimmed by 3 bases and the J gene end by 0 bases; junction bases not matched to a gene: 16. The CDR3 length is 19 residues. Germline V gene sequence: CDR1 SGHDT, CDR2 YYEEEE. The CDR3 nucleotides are TGTGCCAGCAGCTACAGATCGCTAAGGACTAGAGTTAGCACAGATACGCAGTATTTT. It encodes CASSYRSLRTRVSTDTQYF.

The CDR3 sequence is CASSSGLPSGQYF. The CDR3 DNA is TGTGCCAGCAGCTCGGGCCTTCCCTCCGGGCAGTACTTC. The chain links TRBV5-6 to TRBJ2-7; no clear D gene. The CDR3 is made up of 13 amino acids. Germline V gene sequence: CDR1 SGHDT, CDR2 YYEEEE. Trimming removed 3 bases from V and 9 bases from J, with 16 bases in between.